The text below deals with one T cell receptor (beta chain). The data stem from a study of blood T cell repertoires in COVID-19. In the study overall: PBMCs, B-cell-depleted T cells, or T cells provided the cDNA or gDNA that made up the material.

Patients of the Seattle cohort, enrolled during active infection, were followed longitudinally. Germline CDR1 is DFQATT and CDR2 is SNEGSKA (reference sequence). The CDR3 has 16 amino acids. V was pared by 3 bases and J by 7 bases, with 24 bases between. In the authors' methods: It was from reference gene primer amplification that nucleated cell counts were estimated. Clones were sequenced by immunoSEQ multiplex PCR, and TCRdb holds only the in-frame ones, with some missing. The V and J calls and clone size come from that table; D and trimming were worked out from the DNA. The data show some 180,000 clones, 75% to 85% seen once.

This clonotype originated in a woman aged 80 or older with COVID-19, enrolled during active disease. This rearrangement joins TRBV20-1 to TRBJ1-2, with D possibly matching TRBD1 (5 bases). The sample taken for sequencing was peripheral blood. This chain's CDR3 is CSASDWRTSGLGGYTF. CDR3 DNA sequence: TGCAGTGCTAGTGATTGGCGCACCTCAGGGCTGGGTGGCTACACCTTC.